This T cell receptor (beta chain) is drawn from a study of cytomegalovirus exposure and HLA in healthy donors. The study's findings and limits: A list of 164 TCR beta chains associated with cytomegalovirus was given. In vitro, a few CMV-associated chains proved specific for CMV antigens. One later analysis, an examination of the approximately 130 validation repertoires, found that first-cohort TCR clusters tended to co-occur in them.

Using immunoSEQ multiplex PCR, the repertoire was profiled, and TCRdb retains in-frame clones only, with some absent. The sample records 85,000 to 120,000 clones, about 85% being singletons. In regard to this clone: The antigen remains unidentified.

This CDR3 is 14 amino acids long. Deletions cut 3 bases from V and 8 bases from J, with 14 bases between. The receptor's source is a woman aged 18-35 years in good health and CMV-seropositive. The chain combines TRBV23-1 with TRBJ2-1; D is possibly TRBD1 (5 bases). TRBV23-1 is an open reading frame whose function is uncertain. The sequenced material came from PBMCs. CDR3 sequence: CASSHAQRGDEQFF. The CDR3 DNA reads as TGCGCCAGCAGTCATGCCCAAAGGGGCGATGAGCAGTTCTTC.